This T cell receptor (beta chain) came from a study of technical replicates of blood from a handful of donors (dated by TCRdb to about 2017). Taken from the germline V gene, the CDR1 and CDR2 loops are ENHRY and SYGVKD. The CDR3 measures 14 amino acids from cysteine to phenylalanine. Only CDR3 DNA remains: 42 bases, in frame from the first base. V is cut by 6 bases and J by 8 bases, and the space between the germline ends is 19 bases. Library preparation used the immunoSEQ multiplex PCR assay. The immuneACCESS repertoire file appears here via TCRdb, limited to in-frame rearrangements. These files lack a portion of the clones; in checked studies, under half of the deficit traces to unresolved V genes, and the cause of the others is not known. This sample lists around 69,000 clones; just under 97% were detected once. The top ten clones comprise approximately 0.2% of the sample. This clone has only a few counts. It has no known antigen specificity. Per-nucleotide qualities are absent, and no much larger clonotype sits a single base away.

The V and J genes are TRBV10-3 and TRBJ1-1; tentative D gene TRBD1, with 6 bases matching. The sample taken for sequencing was T cells isolated from PBMCs. This TCR was recovered from a human donor in good health. The CDR3 region reads CAISIQQGTVEAFF. Read as DNA, the sequence is TGTGCCATCAGCATCCAACAGGGAACGGTGGAAGCTTTCTTT.